This T cell receptor (beta chain) came from a study of T cells in Graves' hyperthyroidism and ophthalmopathy. TCR beta CDR3 regions were amplified from RNA transcripts. Initially, a first-round RT-PCR of the TCR CDR3 employed the HTBI primer set. TCRdb redid the calling of the multiplex PCR reads with MiXCR, one entry per CDR3 protein. This table holds around 190,000 distinct CDR3 sequences, 17% found once. As regards this clonotype: As yet, its antigen is unknown.

This CDR3 contains 17 residues. Germline trimming cut 3 bases from V and 4 bases from J; bases unmatched to any gene: 13. From germline, CDR1 is GTSNPN and CDR2 SVGIG (reference sequence). Findings and limits, study-wide: Peripheral blood also featured most of the thyroid clonotypes expanded above 0.001. Ophthalmopathy prediction by the model preceded onset by a median about 6 months.

The specimen sequenced was blood. The chain employs TRBV30 and TRBJ2-1, with 9 bases matching TRBD2. The TCR comes from a woman between 45 and 60 years old with Graves' hyperthyroidism. In DNA, the CDR3 is TGTGCCTGGAGAGCGACTAGCGGACTCGAGGGATACAATGAGCAGTTCTTC. Its translation: CAWRATSGLEGYNEQFF.